This passage covers 27 T cell receptor beta chains from one sample sequenced in a study of CD8 T cells in ankylosing spondylitis. TCRdb re-derived calls from the 5' RACE reads in MiXCR, one entry per CDR3 protein. This table has some 300,000 distinct CDR3 sequences, about a fifth appearing once. Sample: blood, either unsorted or a sorted T cell fraction (not recorded which). These receptors were obtained from a female donor with ankylosing spondylitis or in good health (not recorded which).

This clonotype was observed a handful of times. The gene calls are TRBV20-1 and TRBJ2-1; a weak D match, TRBD2 (5 bases). V was shortened by 6 bases and J by 8 bases, with 32 bases between the two germline ends. This CDR3 contains 18 residues. Looked up from germline, CDR1 is DFQATT and CDR2 is SNEGSKA (reference sequence). The CDR3 is CSATPIINTRERKDEQFF. The CDR3 DNA is TGCAGTGCCACACCAATCATAAATACTAGGGAAAGAAAGGATGAGCAGTTCTTC.

The rearrangement links TRBV5-1 to TRBJ2-2, with 7 positions matching TRBD2. V dropped 5 bases and J dropped 4; count of bases not matched to a gene: 14. This CDR3 has 17 residues. Germline assignment: CDR1 SGHRS and CDR2 YFSETQ. The CDR3 is CASRDPRTSVVTGELFF. The CDR3 DNA follows: TGCGCCAGCAGAGACCCCCGGACTAGTGTCGTCACCGGGGAGCTGTTTTTT. The full variable domain, completed using reference TRBV5-1 and TRBJ2-2, is KAGVTQTPRYLIKTRGQQVTLSCSPISGHRSVSWYQQTPGQGLQFLFEYFSETQRNKGNFPGRFSGRQFSNSRSEMNVSTLELGDSALYLCASRDPRTSVVTGELFFGEGSRLTVL.

There are a few counts of this clonotype. The rearrangement links TRBV5-6 to TRBJ1-5; no firm D call. Germline V gene data show CDR1 as SGHDT and CDR2 as YYEEEE. The CDR3 sequence is 13 residues long. V gave up 4 bases and J gave up 1 base, with 6 bases separating them. Here the CDR3 DNA reads TGTGCCAGCAGCCGATTGAGCAATCAGCCCCAGCATTTT. It yields the protein CASSRLSNQPQHF.

This clonotype was found a few times. This chain uses TRBV6-1 with TRBJ2-3; 9 bases align to TRBD2. V was clipped by 8 bases and J by 6 bases; unmatched bases: 6. The CDR3 is 13 amino acids. The germline V gene encodes CDR1 MNHNS and CDR2 SASEGT. CDR3 loop: CASFSGSRDTQYF. The CDR3, as DNA: TGTGCCAGCTTTAGCGGGAGCAGGGATACGCAGTATTTT.

There are a few counts of this clonotype. The J gene is TRBJ2-4, the V gene TRBV18; D remains unclear. Trimming removed 4 bases from V and 5 bases from J, with 15 bases in between. This CDR3 is 15 amino acids long. Per the germline V gene, CDR1 is KGHSH and CDR2 is LQKENI. CDR3 sequence reads: CASSLRSRAENIQYF. In DNA form, the CDR3 reads TGTGCCAGCTCACTACGGTCAAGGGCTGAAAACATTCAGTACTTC.

This clonotype was counted between two and nine times. V usage is TRBV12-3 or TRBV12-4 and J usage is TRBJ2-7; no definite D call. This CDR3 comprises 16 residues. Trimming removed 0 bases at V and 3 bases at J, with 15 bases between. DNA of the CDR3: TGTGCCAGCAGTTTAGCGCATGGCGGCGGCCACTACGAGCAGTACTTC. Translation gives CASSLAHGGGHYEQYF.

V and J are TRBV12-3 or TRBV12-4 and TRBJ1-2; D remains ambiguous. The ends were cut back, 5 bases at V and 4 bases at J, with 11 bases in the middle. CDR3 length: 13 amino acids. CDR3 protein: CASSGGRTYGYTF. CDR3 nucleotide sequence: TGTGCCAGCAGTGGAGGGCGGACCTATGGCTACACCTTC.

In this sample, this clonotype turned up a few times. V and J are TRBV2 and TRBJ2-2; 13 bases line up with TRBD2. CDR1 SNHLY and CDR2 FYNNEI come from the germline V gene. V trimming: 6 bases; J trimming: 5 bases; junction bases outside the gene matches: 6. This CDR3 region has 16 residues. CDR3 amino acids: CASSQTSGRGTGELFF. CDR3 sequence (DNA): TGTGCCAGCAGCCAAACTAGCGGGAGGGGTACCGGGGAGCTGTTTTTT.

This chain joins TRBV29-1 and TRBJ1-5; perhaps TRBD1 as D (5 bases). Germline CDR1 SQVTM, CDR2 ANQGSEA. This CDR3 is 9 amino acids long. Deletions cut 6 bases from V and 11 bases from J, with 8 bases between. Here the CDR3 reads CSVLGAQHF. In DNA, the CDR3 is TGCAGCGTCTTGGGGGCCCAGCATTTT.

The J gene is TRBJ1-1, the V gene TRBV10-3, with TRBD1 matching 8 bases. Germline V CDR1 and CDR2: ENHRY, SYGVKD. J lost 3 bases, V lost 4 bases, and 7 bases had no gene match. The CDR3 is 15 residues long. The CDR3 nucleotides are TGTGCCATCAGTGTCAGGGGGCTAGGGGACACTGAAGCTTTCTTT. It is translated as CAISVRGLGDTEAFF.

About this clonotype: A much more abundant neighbour one base away suggests this may be a read error. The chain has TRBV5-1 and TRBJ2-1; D gene ambiguous. The CDR3 extends over 16 amino acids. V dropped 4 bases and J dropped 4 bases, with 18 bases sitting between them. CDR1 SGHRS and CDR2 YFSETQ come from the germline V gene. The CDR3 here is CASSAETGQFYNEQFF. The CDR3 bases are TGCGCCAGCAGCGCCGAGACGGGTCAGTTTTACAATGAGCAGTTCTTC. Based on the CDR3 plus reference TRBV5-1 and TRBJ2-1, the full variable domain is KAGVTQTPRYLIKTRGQQVTLSCSPISGHRSVSWYQQTPGQGLQFLFEYFSETQRNKGNFPGRFSGRQFSNSRSEMNVSTLELGDSALYLCASSAETGQFYNEQFFGPGTRLTVL.

This clonotype has at least ten counts. The V call is TRBV29-1, the J call TRBJ2-5; D tentatively reads TRBD1 or TRBD2 (5 bases each). V shed 3 bases and J shed 1 base, with 6 bases lying between them. The CDR3 has 12 residues. Germline CDR1 SQVTM, CDR2 ANQGSEA. CDR3 amino acids: CSVEGTQETQYF. The CDR3, as DNA: TGCAGCGTTGAGGGGACCCAAGAGACCCAGTACTTC.

J is TRBJ2-1 and V is TRBV20-1; D remains unclear. The V end lost 2 bases, the J end lost 2 bases, and 13 bases lay between the germline ends. Germline V gene lookup returns CDR1 DFQATT and CDR2 SNEGSKA (reference sequence). This CDR3 region has 15 residues. This chain's CDR3 is CSARIARPPYNEQFF. For the CDR3, the DNA is TGCAGTGCTAGAATAGCCCGACCGCCCTACAATGAGCAGTTCTTC.

The genes are TRBV6-1 and TRBJ2-3; D is ambiguous. The CDR3 has 16 residues. V lost 5 bases to trimming and J lost 4 bases, with 19 bases between them. Germline loops: CDR1 MNHNS, CDR2 SASEGT. This chain's CDR3 is CASSPIRFIEADTQYF. CDR3 nucleotide sequence: TGTGCCAGCAGTCCGATTCGCTTTATAGAGGCAGATACGCAGTATTTT.

This clonotype was seen only a few times. The V call is TRBV20-1, the J call TRBJ2-7, with 12 bases fitting TRBD2. V dropped 2 bases and J dropped 5; count of bases not matched to a gene: 7. The CDR3 has 15 residues. Germline V gene data show CDR1 as DFQATT and CDR2 as SNEGSKA (reference sequence). The chain's CDR3 is CSARPLAGGVHEQYF. CDR3 DNA: TGCAGTGCTAGACCACTAGCGGGAGGAGTCCACGAGCAGTACTTC.

The V gene is TRBV28, the J gene TRBJ2-3, with TRBD2 identical over 15 bases. This CDR3 region has 15 residues. V trimming: 5 bases; J trimming: 5 bases; junction bases outside the gene matches: 2. Germline V CDR1 and CDR2: MDHEN, SYDVKM. CDR3 loop: CASSRTSGGVDTQYF. The CDR3 nucleotides read TGTGCCAGCAGTAGGACTAGCGGGGGGGTAGATACGCAGTATTTT.

This clonotype showed up many times. The V call is TRBV7-2, the J call TRBJ1-2; no definite D call. CDR1 and CDR2 from the germline V gene are SGHTA and FQGNSA. V was pared by 2 bases and J by 5 bases, with 9 bases between. This CDR3 has 13 residues. CDR3: CASSLWQSYGYTF. The CDR3 DNA follows: TGTGCCAGCAGCTTATGGCAGAGTTATGGCTACACCTTC.

V usage is TRBV7-2 and J usage is TRBJ1-6, with D possibly matching TRBD1 (5 bases). This CDR3 has 15 residues. Trimming pared 2 bases from V and 5 bases from J, leaving 10 bases between. Looked up from germline, CDR1 is SGHTA and CDR2 is FQGNSA. The CDR3 sequence is CASSLFRANNSPLHF. The DNA for the CDR3 is TGTGCCAGCAGCTTATTCAGGGCGAATAATTCACCCCTCCACTTT.

This chain links TRBV6-2 or TRBV6-3 with TRBJ2-5, with 8 nucleotides matching TRBD2. Germline CDR1 MNHEY, CDR2 SVGEGT. J gave up 5 bases and V 10 bases, and 3 bases lay outside the gene matches. There are 11 residues in the CDR3. CDR3 loop: CAIAGGETQYF. DNA for the CDR3: TGTGCCATCGCGGGGGGCGAGACCCAGTACTTC.

This clonotype came up many times. The chain links TRBV27 to TRBJ1-2, with D possibly matching TRBD1 (5 bases). The length of the CDR3 is 13 residues. Germline V gene lookup returns CDR1 MNHEY and CDR2 SMNVEV (reference sequence). The V gene lost 6 bases and the J gene lost 5 bases, with 13 bases spanning the gap. The CDR3 DNA is TGTGCCAGCAGAAGACAGACGGGATATGGCTACACCTTC. Translation gives CASRRQTGYGYTF.

This clonotype was seen a handful of times. The V and J genes are TRBV7-9 and TRBJ2-3, with D unresolved. The CDR3 has 15 amino acids. Trimming left V 3 bases short and J 3 bases short, with 13 bases between. CDR1 and CDR2 (germline): SEHNR, FQNEAQ (reference sequence). The CDR3 nucleotides are TGTGCCAGCAGCTTCGGGCTACCGGATACAGATACGCAGTATTTT. This translates into CASSFGLPDTDTQYF.

This rearrangement joins TRBV24-1 to TRBJ2-1; D gene ambiguous. V lost 5 bases, J lost 6 bases, and 16 bases lay in between. Germline V gene sequence: CDR1 KGHDR, CDR2 SFDVKD. The CDR3 extends over 15 amino acids. CDR3 in DNA: TGTGCCACCAGTGTAGGTCCGGTATCTGCCAATGAGCAGTTCTTC. This codes for CATSVGPVSANEQFF.

The table lists this clonotype with many counts. The V and J genes are TRBV20-1 and TRBJ2-7, with 10 bases that match TRBD2. The CDR3 covers 15 residues. Per germline, CDR1 DFQATT and CDR2 SNEGSKA (reference sequence). V lost 1 base, J lost 0 bases, and 3 bases stayed unmatched. The chain's CDR3 is CSARGLAGDSYEQYF. The CDR3 DNA sequence: TGCAGTGCTAGAGGGCTAGCGGGAGACTCCTACGAGCAGTACTTC.

This clonotype occurred a few times. J is TRBJ1-2 and V is TRBV7-6, with unresolved D. CDR1 is SGHVS and CDR2 is FNYEAQ in the germline V gene. This CDR3 contains 13 residues. V lost 2 bases and J 4 bases, leaving 8 bases between the germline ends. The chain's CDR3 is CASSLQISYGYTF. The CDR3 coding sequence is TGTGCCAGCAGCTTACAGATTTCCTATGGCTACACCTTC.

The rearrangement links TRBV7-9 to TRBJ2-7; 9 bases align to TRBD2. The CDR3 has 14 amino acids. Germline values: CDR1 SEHNR, CDR2 FQNEAQ (reference sequence). The J segment lost 5 bases and the V segment lost 2 bases, leaving 4 bases of the junction unmatched. The CDR3 here is CASSLRREGHEQYF. As DNA, the CDR3 is TGTGCCAGCAGCTTACGGCGGGAGGGCCACGAGCAGTACTTC.

In this sample, this clonotype turned up a few times. This chain uses TRBV12-5 with TRBJ1-1; D might be TRBD1 (5 bases). Germline assignment: CDR1 LGHNT and CDR2 FRNRAP. V was cut by 0 bases and J by 1 base, with 9 bases left in between. CDR3 length equals 15 residues. This CDR3 reads CASGLVLGGNTEAFF. CDR3 nucleotides: TGTGCTAGTGGTTTGGTCCTTGGGGGGAACACTGAAGCTTTCTTT.

The V call is TRBV2, the J call TRBJ2-1; D not resolved. The CDR3 runs to 13 residues. Germline V gene lookup returns CDR1 SNHLY and CDR2 FYNNEI. V was cut by 4 bases and J by 6 bases, with 10 bases left in between. CDR3 nucleotide sequence: TGTGCCAGCAGTGCTCTCGTACGCAATGAGCAGTTCTTC. It translates to CASSALVRNEQFF.